This T cell receptor (beta chain) was identified during a study of blood T cell repertoires in COVID-19. Only in-frame clones appear in the TCRdb table, and some are missing; sequencing was by immunoSEQ multiplex PCR. The sample carries roughly 290,000 clones, 80% to 95% recorded once. The CDR3 runs 17 residues. Germline values: CDR1 MGHDK, CDR2 SYGVNS. The ends lost 4 bases at V and 3 bases at J; junction bases unmatched: 7. The sample comprised peripheral blood. The chain carries TRBV25-1 and TRBJ2-3, with 13 bases aligning to TRBD2. The receptor was derived from a woman aged 30 to 39 with COVID-19, enrolled during active disease. CDR3 coding DNA: TGTGCCAGCAGTGGGCAGGGGACTAGCGGGATTACAGATACGCAGTATTTT. Protein product: CASSGQGTSGITDTQYF.